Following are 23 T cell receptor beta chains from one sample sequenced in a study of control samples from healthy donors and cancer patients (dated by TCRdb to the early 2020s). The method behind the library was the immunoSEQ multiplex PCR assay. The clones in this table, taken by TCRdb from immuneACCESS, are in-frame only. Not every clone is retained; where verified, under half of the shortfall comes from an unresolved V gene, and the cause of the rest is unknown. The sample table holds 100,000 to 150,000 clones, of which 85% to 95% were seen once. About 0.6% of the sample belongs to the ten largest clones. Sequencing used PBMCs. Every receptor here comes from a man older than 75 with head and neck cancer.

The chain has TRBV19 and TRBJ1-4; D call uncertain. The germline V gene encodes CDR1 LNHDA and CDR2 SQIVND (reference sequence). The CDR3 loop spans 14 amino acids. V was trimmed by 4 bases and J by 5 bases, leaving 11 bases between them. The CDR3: CASSSNRQNEKLFF. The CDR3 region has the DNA TGTGCCAGTAGTAGTAACAGACAAAATGAAAAACTGTTTTTT.

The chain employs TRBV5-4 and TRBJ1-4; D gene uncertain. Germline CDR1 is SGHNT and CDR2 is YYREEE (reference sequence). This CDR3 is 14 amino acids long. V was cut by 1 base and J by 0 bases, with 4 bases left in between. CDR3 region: CASSLRPTNEKLFF. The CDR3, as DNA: TGTGCCAGCAGCTTGAGACCAACTAATGAAAAACTGTTTTTT.

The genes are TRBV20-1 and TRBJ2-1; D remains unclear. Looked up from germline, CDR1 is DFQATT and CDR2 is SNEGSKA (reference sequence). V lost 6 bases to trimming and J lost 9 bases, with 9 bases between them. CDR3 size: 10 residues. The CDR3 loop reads CSANGREQFF. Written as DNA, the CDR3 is TGCAGTGCCAACGGGCGTGAGCAGTTCTTC.

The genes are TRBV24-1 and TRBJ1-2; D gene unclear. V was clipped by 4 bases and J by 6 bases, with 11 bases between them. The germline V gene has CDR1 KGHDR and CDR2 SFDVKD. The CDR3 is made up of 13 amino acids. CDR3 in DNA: TGTGCCACCAGTGACCGACGCGGGGATGGCTACACCTTC. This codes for CATSDRRGDGYTF.

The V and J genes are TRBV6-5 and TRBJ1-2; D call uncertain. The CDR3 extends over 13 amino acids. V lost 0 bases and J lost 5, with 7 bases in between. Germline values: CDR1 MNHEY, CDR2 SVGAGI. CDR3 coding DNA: TGTGCCAGCAGTTACTCGCCGGTTTATGGCTACACCTTC. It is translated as CASSYSPVYGYTF.

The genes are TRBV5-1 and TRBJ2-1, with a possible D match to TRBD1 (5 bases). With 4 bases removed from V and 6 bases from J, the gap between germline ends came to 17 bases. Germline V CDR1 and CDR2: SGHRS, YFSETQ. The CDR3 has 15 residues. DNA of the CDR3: TGCGCCAGCAGCCTACACAGGCCAGATAGCAATGAGCAGTTCTTC. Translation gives CASSLHRPDSNEQFF.

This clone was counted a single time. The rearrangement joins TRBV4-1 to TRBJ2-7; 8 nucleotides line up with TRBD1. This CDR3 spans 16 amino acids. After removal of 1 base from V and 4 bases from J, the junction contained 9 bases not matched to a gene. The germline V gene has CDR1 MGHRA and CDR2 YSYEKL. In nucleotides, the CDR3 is TGCGCCAGCAGCCAAGCCAGATCAGGGGGCTTGTACGAGCAGTACTTC. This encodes CASSQARSGGLYEQYF.

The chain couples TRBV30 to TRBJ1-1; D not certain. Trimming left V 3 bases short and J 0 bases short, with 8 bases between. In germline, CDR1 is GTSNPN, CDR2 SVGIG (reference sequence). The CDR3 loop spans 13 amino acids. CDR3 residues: CAWSPELNTEAFF. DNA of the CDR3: TGTGCCTGGAGCCCCGAGTTGAACACTGAAGCTTTCTTT.

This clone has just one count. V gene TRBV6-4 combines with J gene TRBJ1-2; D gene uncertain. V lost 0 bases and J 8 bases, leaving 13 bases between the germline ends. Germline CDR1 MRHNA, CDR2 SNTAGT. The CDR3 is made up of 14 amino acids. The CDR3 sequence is CASSDSMSPRGYTF. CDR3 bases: TGTGCCAGCAGTGACTCGATGAGCCCGAGAGGCTACACCTTC.

CDR3 coding DNA: TGCGCCAGCAGCCAAGATGGAGACAGGGGGTTATATGGCTACACCTTC. This codes for CASSQDGDRGLYGYTF. The chain employs TRBV4-1 and TRBJ1-2; TRBD1 matches at 9 bases. The CDR3 is 16 residues long. The junction had 7 bases not matched to a gene; V was cut back by 0 bases and J by 5 bases. Germline CDR1 is MGHRA and CDR2 is YSYEKL.

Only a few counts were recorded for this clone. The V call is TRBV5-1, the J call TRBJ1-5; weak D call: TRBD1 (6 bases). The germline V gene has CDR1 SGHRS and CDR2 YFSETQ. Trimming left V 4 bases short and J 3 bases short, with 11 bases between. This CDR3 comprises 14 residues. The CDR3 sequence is CASSPGQLNQPQHF. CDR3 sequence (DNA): TGCGCCAGCAGCCCCGGACAGCTCAATCAGCCCCAGCATTTT. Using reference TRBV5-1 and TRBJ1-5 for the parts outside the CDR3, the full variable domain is KAGVTQTPRYLIKTRGQQVTLSCSPISGHRSVSWYQQTPGQGLQFLFEYFSETQRNKGNFPGRFSGRQFSNSRSEMNVSTLELGDSALYLCASSPGQLNQPQHFGDGTRLSIL.

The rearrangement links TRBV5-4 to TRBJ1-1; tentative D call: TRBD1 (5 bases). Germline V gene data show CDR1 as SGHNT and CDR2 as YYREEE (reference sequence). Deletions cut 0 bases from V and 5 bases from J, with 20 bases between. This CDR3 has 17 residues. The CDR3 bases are TGTGCCAGCAGCTTGGACGGGACCTTCAGCGCATGGACTGAAGCTTTCTTT. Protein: CASSLDGTFSAWTEAFF.

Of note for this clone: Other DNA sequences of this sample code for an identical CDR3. This CDR3 reads CASSLLGVNTEAFF. DNA of the CDR3: TGCGCCAGCAGCTTACTGGGGGTGAACACTGAAGCTTTCTTT. The rearrangement links TRBV5-1 to TRBJ1-1; tentatively, D is TRBD1 (5 bases). Germline assignment: CDR1 SGHRS and CDR2 YFSETQ. V dropped 2 bases and J dropped 0 bases, with 8 bases sitting between them. CDR3 length equals 14 residues. Full variable domain (outside the CDR3, taken from reference TRBV5-1 and TRBJ1-1): KAGVTQTPRYLIKTRGQQVTLSCSPISGHRSVSWYQQTPGQGLQFLFEYFSETQRNKGNFPGRFSGRQFSNSRSEMNVSTLELGDSALYLCASSLLGVNTEAFFGQGTRLTVV.

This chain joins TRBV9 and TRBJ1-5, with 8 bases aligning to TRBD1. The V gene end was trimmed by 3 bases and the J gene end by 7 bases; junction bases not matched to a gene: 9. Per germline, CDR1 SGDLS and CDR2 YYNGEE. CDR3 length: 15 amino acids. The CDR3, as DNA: TGTGCCAGCAGCGCAGGACAGGGATGGGGGCAGCCCCAGCATTTT. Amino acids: CASSAGQGWGQPQHF.

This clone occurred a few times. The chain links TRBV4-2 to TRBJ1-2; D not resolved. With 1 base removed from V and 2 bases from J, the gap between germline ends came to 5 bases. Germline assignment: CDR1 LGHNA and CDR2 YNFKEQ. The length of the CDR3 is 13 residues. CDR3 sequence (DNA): TGTGCCAGCAGCCAAGCGGGAAACTATGGCTACACCTTC. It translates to CASSQAGNYGYTF.

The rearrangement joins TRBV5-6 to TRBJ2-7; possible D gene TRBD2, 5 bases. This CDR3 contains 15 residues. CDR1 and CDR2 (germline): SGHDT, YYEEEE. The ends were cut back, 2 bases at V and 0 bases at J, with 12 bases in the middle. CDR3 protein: CASSFRQDFSYEQYF. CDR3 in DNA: TGTGCCAGCAGCTTCCGGCAGGACTTCTCCTACGAGCAGTACTTC.

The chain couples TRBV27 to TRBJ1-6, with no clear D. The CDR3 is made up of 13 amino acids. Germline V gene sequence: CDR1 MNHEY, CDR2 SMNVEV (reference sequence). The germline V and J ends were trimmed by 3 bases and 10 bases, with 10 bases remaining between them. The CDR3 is CASSFGRRSPLHF. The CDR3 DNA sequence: TGTGCCAGCAGTTTCGGCAGGAGATCACCCCTCCACTTT.

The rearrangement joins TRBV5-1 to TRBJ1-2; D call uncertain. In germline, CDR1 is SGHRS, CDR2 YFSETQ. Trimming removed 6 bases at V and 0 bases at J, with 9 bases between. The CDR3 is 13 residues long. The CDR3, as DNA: TGCGCCAGCAACGACGGAGCTAACTATGGCTACACCTTC. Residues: CASNDGANYGYTF.

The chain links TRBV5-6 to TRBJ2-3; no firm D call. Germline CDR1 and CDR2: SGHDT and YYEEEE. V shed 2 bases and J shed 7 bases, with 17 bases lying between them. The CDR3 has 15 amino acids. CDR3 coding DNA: TGTGCCAGCAGCTTCTCTCCTGCCACAACACATACGCAGTATTTT. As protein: CASSFSPATTHTQYF.

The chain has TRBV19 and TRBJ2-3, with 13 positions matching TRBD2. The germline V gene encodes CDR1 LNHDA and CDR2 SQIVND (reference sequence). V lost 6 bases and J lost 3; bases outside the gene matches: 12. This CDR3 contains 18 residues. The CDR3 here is CASRLTSGGDRNTDTQYF. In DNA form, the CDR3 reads TGTGCCAGTAGGCTAACTAGCGGGGGGGACAGGAATACAGATACGCAGTATTTT.

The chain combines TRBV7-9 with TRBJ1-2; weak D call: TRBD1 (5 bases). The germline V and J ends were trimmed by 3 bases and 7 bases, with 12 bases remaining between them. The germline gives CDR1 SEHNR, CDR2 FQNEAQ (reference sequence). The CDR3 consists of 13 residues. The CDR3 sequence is CASSFPLGAGYTF. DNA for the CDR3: TGTGCCAGCAGCTTTCCGCTTGGGGCTGGCTACACCTTC.

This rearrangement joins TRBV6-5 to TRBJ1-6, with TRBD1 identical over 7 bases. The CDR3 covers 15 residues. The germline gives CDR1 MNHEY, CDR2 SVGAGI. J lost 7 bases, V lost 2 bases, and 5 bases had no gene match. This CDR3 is CASSYQGGLNSPLHF. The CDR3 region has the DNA TGTGCCAGCAGTTACCAAGGGGGCCTCAATTCACCCCTCCACTTT.

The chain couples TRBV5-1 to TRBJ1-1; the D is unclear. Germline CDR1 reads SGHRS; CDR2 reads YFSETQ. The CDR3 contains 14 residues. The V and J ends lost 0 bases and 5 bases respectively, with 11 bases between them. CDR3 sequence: CASSLVEGETEAFF. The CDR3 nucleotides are TGCGCCAGCAGCTTGGTTGAGGGAGAAACTGAAGCTTTCTTT. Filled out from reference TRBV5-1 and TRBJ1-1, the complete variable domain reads KAGVTQTPRYLIKTRGQQVTLSCSPISGHRSVSWYQQTPGQGLQFLFEYFSETQRNKGNFPGRFSGRQFSNSRSEMNVSTLELGDSALYLCASSLVEGETEAFFGQGTRLTVV.